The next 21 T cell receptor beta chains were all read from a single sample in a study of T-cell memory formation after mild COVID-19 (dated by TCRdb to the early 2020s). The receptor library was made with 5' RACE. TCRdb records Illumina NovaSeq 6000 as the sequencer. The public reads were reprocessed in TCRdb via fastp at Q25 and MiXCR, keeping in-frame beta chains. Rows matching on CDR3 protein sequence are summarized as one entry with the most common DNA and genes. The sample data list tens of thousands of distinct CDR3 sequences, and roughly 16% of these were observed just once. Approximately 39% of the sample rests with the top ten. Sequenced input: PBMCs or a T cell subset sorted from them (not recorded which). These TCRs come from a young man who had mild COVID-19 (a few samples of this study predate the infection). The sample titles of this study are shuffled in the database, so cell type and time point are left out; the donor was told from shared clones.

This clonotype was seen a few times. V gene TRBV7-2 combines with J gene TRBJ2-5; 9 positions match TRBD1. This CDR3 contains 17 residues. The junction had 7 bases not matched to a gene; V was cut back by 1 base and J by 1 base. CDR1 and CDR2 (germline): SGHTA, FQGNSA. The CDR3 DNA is TGTGCCAGCAGCTTAGTCCTGACAGGGGGAGGCCAAGAGACCCAGTACTTC. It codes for CASSLVLTGGGQETQYF.

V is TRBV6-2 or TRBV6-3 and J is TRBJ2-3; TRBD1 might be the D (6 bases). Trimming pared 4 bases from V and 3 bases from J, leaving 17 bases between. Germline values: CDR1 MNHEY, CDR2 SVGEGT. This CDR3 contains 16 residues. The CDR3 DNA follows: TGTGCCAGCAGTTTGCCGGGATCAGGGGCAACAGATACGCAGTATTTT. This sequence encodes CASSLPGSGATDTQYF.

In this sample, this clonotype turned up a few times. DNA for the CDR3: TGTGCCAGCAGCTCCCGCATACTAGCGGGGGGTCCGGGGACCCAGTACTTC. Amino acids: CASSSRILAGGPGTQYF. The chain joins TRBV5-6 to TRBJ2-5, with 12 bases lining up with TRBD2. Trimming took 3 bases from V and 7 from J; bases not matched to a gene: 13. This CDR3 spans 17 amino acids. Looked up from germline, CDR1 is SGHDT and CDR2 is YYEEEE.

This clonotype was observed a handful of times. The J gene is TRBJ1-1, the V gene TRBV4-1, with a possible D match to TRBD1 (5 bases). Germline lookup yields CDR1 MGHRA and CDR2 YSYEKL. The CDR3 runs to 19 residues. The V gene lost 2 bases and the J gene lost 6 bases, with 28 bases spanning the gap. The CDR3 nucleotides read TGCGCCAGCAGCCAAAAGCCCGGGGCACTAATCGGGGAGCGCCCTGAAGCTTTCTTT. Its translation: CASSQKPGALIGERPEAFF.

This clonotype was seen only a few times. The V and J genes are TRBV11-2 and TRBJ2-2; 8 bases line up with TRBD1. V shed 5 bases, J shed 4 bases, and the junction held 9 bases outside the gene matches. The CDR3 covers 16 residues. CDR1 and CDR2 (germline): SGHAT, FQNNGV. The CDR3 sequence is CASSQQGETVTGELFF. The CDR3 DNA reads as TGTGCCAGCAGCCAACAGGGGGAGACGGTCACCGGGGAGCTGTTTTTT.

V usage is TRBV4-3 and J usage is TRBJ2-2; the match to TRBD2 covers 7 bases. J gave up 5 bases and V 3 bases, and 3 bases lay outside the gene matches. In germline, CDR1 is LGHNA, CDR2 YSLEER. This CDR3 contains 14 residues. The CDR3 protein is CASSHLGGTGELFF. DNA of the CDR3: TGCGCCAGCAGCCACCTGGGGGGGACCGGGGAGCTGTTTTTT.

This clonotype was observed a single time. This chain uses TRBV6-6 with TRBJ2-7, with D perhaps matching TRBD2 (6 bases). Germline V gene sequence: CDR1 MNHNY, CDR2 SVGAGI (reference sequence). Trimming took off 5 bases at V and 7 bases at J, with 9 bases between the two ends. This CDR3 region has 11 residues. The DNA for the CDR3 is TGTGCCAGCAGTCCCGGACTAGAGCAGTACGTC. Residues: CASSPGLEQYV.

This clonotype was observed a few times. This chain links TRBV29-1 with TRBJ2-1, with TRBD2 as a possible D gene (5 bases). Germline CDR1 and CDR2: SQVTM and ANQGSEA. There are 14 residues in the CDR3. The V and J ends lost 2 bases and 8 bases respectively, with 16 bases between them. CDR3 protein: CSVEWAGGSDEQFF. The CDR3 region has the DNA TGCAGCGTTGAATGGGCTGGTGGGAGCGATGAGCAGTTCTTC.

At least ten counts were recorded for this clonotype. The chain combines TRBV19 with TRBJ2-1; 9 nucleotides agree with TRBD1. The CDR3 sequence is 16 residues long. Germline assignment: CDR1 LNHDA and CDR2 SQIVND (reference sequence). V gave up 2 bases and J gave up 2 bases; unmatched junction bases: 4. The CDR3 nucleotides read TGTGCCAGTAGTATATCGGGACAGGGCACCTACAATGAGCAGTTCTTC. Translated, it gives CASSISGQGTYNEQFF. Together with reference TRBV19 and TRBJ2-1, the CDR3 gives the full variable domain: DGGITQSPKYLFRKEGQNVTLSCEQNLNHDAMYWYRQDPGQGLRLIYYSQIVNDFQKGDIAEGYSVSREKKESFPLTVTSAQKNPTAFYLCASSISGQGTYNEQFFGPGTRLTVL.

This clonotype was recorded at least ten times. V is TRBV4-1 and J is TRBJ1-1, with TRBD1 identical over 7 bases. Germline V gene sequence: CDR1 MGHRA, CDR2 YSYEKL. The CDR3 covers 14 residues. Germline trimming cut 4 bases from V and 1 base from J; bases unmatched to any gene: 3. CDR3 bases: TGCGCCAGCAGCCTCACAGGGGCGAACACTGAAGCTTTCTTT. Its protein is CASSLTGANTEAFF.

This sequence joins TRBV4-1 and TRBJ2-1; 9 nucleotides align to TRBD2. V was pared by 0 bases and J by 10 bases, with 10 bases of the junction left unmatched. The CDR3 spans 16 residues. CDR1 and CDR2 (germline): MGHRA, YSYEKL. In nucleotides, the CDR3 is TGCGCCAGCAGCCAAGAAGGGCGGGGGGGCATTTGGGAGCAGTTCTTC. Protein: CASSQEGRGGIWEQFF.

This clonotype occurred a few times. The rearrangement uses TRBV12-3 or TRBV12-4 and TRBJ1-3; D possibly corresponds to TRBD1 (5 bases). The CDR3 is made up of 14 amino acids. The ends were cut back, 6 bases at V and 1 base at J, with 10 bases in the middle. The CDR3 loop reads CASSPPGSGNTIYF. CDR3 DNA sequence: TGTGCCAGCAGCCCCCCAGGGTCTGGAAACACCATATATTTT.

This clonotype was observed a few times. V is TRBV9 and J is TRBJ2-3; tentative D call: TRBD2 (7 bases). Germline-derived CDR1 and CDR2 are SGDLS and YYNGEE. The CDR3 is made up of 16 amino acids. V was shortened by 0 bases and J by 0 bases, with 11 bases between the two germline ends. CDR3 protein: CASSVEGGTSTDTQYF. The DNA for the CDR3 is TGTGCCAGCAGCGTAGAGGGGGGGACTAGCACAGATACGCAGTATTTT.

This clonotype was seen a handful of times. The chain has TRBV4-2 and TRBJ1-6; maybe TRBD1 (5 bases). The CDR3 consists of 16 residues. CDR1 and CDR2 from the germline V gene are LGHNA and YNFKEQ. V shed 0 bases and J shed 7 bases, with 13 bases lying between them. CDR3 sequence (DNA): TGTGCCAGCAGCCAAGATCCGGGGACGGAGAATTCACCCCTCCACTTT. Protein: CASSQDPGTENSPLHF.

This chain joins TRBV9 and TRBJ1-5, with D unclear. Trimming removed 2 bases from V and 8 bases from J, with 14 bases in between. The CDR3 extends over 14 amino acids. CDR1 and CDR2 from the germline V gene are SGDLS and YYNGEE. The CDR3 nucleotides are TGTGCCAGCAGCGTCGGTCGGGGTGGGGAGCCCCAGCATTTT. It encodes CASSVGRGGEPQHF.

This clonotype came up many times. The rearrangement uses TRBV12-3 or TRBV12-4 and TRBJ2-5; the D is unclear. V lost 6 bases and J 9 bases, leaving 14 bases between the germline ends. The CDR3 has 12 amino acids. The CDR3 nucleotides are TGTGCCAGCAGATCAGCATCGGTAGCCCAGTACTTC. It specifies CASRSASVAQYF.

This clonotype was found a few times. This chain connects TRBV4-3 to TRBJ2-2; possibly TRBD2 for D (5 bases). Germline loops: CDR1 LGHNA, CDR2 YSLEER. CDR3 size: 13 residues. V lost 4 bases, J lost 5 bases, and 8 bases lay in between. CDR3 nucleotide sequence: TGCGCCAGCAGCCCAGGACTGACCGGGGAGCTGTTTTTT. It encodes CASSPGLTGELFF.

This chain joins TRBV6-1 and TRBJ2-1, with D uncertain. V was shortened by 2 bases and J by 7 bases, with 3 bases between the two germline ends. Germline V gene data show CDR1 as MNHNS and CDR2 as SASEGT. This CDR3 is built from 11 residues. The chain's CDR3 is CASSEPNEQFF. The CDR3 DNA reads TGTGCCAGCAGTGAACCGAATGAGCAGTTCTTC.

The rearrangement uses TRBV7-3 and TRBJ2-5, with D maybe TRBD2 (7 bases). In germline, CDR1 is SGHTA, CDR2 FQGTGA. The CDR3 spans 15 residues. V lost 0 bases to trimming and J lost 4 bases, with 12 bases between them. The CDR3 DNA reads TGTGCCAGCAGCTTAACGAGGGGGGGGAGAGAGACCCAGTACTTC. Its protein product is CASSLTRGGRETQYF. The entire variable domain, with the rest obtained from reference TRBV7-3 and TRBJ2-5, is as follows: GAGVSQTPSNKVTEKGKYVELRCDPISGHTALYWYRQSLGQGPEFLIYFQGTGAADDSGLPNDRFFAVRPEGSVSTLKIQRTERGDSAVYLCASSLTRGGRETQYFGPGTRLLVL.

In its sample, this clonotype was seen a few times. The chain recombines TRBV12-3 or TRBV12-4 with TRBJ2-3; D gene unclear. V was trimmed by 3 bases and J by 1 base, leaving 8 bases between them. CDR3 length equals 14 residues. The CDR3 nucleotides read TGTGCCAGCAGTTTCAGTGGGGGCACAGATACGCAGTATTTT. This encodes CASSFSGGTDTQYF.

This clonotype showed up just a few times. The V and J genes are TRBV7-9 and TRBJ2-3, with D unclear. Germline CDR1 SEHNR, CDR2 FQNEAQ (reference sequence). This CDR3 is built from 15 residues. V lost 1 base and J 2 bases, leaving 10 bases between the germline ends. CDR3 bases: TGTGCCAGCAGCTTAGGAGGATATTACACAGATACGCAGTATTTT. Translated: CASSLGGYYTDTQYF. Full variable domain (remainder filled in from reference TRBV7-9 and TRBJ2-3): DTGVSQNPRHKITKRGQNVTFRCDPISEHNRLYWYRQTLGQGPEFLTYFQNEAQLEKSRLLSDRFSAERPKGSFSTLEIQRTEQGDSAMYLCASSLGGYYTDTQYFGPGTRLTVL.